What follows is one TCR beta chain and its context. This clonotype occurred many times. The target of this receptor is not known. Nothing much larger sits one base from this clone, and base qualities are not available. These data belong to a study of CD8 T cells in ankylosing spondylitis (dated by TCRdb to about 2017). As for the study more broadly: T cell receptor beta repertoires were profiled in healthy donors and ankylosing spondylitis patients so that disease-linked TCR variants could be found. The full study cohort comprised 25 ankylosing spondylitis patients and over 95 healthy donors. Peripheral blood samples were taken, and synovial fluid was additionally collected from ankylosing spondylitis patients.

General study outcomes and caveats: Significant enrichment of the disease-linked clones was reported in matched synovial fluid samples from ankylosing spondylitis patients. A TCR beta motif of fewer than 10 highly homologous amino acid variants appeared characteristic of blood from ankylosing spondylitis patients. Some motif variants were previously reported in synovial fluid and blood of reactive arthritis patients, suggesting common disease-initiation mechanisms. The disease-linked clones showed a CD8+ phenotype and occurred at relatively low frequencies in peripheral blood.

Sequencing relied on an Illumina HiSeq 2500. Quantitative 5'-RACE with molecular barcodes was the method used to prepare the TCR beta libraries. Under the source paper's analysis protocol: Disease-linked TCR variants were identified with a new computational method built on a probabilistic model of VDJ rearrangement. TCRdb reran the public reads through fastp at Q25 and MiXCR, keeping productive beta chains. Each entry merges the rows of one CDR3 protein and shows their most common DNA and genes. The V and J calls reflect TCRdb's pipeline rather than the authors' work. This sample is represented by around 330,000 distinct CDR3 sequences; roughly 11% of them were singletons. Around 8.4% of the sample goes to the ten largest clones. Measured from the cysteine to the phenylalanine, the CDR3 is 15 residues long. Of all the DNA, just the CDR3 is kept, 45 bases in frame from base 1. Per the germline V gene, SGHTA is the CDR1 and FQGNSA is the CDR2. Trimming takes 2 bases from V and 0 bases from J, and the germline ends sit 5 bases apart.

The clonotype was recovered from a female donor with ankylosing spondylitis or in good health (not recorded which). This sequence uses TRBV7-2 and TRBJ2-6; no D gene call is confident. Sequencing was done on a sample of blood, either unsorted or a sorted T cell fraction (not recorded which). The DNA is TGTGCCAGCAGCTTACTCAGCTCTGGGGCCAACGTCCTGACTTTC. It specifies CASSLLSSGANVLTF.